One sample yielded the 16 T cell receptor beta chains listed below, sequenced in a study of identical twins. Each CDR3 protein gets one entry after TCRdb re-called the 5' RACE reads with MiXCR. The sample holds some 690,000 distinct CDR3 sequences, around 20% seen once. The sample also formed part of further work on T cells expressing NK-cell markers.

Sequenced: PBMCs. These receptors came from a woman aged 18-29 years in good health.

This clonotype appeared a few times. The J gene is TRBJ2-3, the V gene TRBV6-1; 9 bases match TRBD1. Trimming took 5 bases from V and 3 from J; bases not matched to a gene: 9. The CDR3 covers 16 residues. CDR1 is MNHNS, CDR2 SASEGT, per germline. CDR3 residues: CASSRGQGSYTDTQYF. In nucleotides, the CDR3 is TGTGCCAGCAGTCGGGGACAGGGTAGTTATACAGATACGCAGTATTTT.

The chain links TRBV20-1 to TRBJ2-4, with 8 bases matching TRBD2. Trimming took 4 bases from V and 8 from J; bases not matched to a gene: 10. Germline V gene sequence: CDR1 DFQATT, CDR2 SNEGSKA (reference sequence). The CDR3 sequence is 14 residues long. This CDR3 reads CSATPGGWEDIQYF. CDR3 nucleotides: TGCAGTGCTACCCCGGGAGGGTGGGAGGACATTCAGTACTTC.

The rearrangement links TRBV20-1 to TRBJ2-5; maybe TRBD1 (5 bases). The ends were cut back, 3 bases at V and 2 bases at J, with 19 bases in the middle. The CDR3 sequence is 16 residues long. CDR1 is DFQATT, CDR2 SNEGSKA, per germline (reference sequence). CDR3 nucleotide sequence: TGCAGTGCTAGCCTGAAGAAAAGACAGAATCAAGAGACCCAGTACTTC. This gives the protein CSASLKKRQNQETQYF.

This clonotype occurred a few times. V usage is TRBV7-8 and J usage is TRBJ2-6; D call uncertain. The V end lost 5 bases, the J end lost 2 bases, and 10 bases lay between the germline ends. CDR1 is SGHVS and CDR2 is FQNEAQ in the germline V gene. CDR3 length: 15 amino acids. The CDR3 protein is CASSPPRTGANVLTF. The CDR3 DNA follows: TGTGCCAGCAGCCCTCCGAGGACTGGGGCCAACGTCCTGACTTTC. The full variable domain, rest sourced from reference TRBV7-8 and TRBJ2-6, is GAGVSQSPRYKVAKRGQDVALRCDPISGHVSLFWYQQALGQGPEFLTYFQNEAQLDKSGLPSDRFFAERPEGSVSTLKIQRTQQEDSAVYLCASSPPRTGANVLTFGAGSRLTVL.

This clonotype was observed many times. One end of the junction fails to match germline, which may point to a read error. V gene TRBV7-9 combines with J gene TRBJ2-1, with D maybe TRBD2 (5 bases). Germline CDR1 and CDR2: SEHNR and FQNEAQ (reference sequence). CDR3 length: 15 amino acids. The CDR3 loop is CASSLAGLLVIGQFF. The CDR3 nucleotides are TGTGCCAGCAGCCTAGCCGGACTCCTGGTGATAGGGCAGTTCTTC.

The chain combines TRBV15 with TRBJ1-1; 9 positions match TRBD1. CDR3 size: 14 residues. V shed 5 bases, J shed 8 bases, and the junction held 9 bases outside the gene matches. Germline CDR1 reads LNHNV; CDR2 reads YYDKDF (reference sequence). CDR3 amino acids: CATSRVRQGVEAFF. The CDR3 nucleotides are TGTGCCACCAGCCGCGTCCGACAGGGGGTCGAAGCTTTCTTT.

This clonotype turned up a few times. The chain is built from TRBV6-1 and TRBJ1-1; D is possibly TRBD1 (5 bases). In germline, CDR1 is MNHNS, CDR2 SASEGT. CDR3 length: 14 amino acids. The ends were cut back, 6 bases at V and 3 bases at J, with 14 bases in the middle. The CDR3 region is CASSAGATDTEAFF. The CDR3 coding sequence is TGTGCCAGCAGCGCCGGGGCGACTGACACTGAAGCTTTCTTT.

CDR3 region: CASSVRDHYEQYF. CDR3 nucleotides: TGTGCCAGCAGTGTCCGGGACCACTACGAGCAGTACTTC. This chain joins TRBV6-1 and TRBJ2-7; D could derive from TRBD1 or TRBD2 (5 bases each). CDR1 is MNHNS, CDR2 SASEGT, per germline. Trimming left V 4 bases short and J 3 bases short, with 10 bases between. The CDR3 runs to 13 residues.

Regarding this clonotype: One end of the junction varies from germline; a read error may be responsible. The rearrangement links TRBV6-5 to TRBJ2-7, with 7 bases aligning to TRBD2. The CDR3 totals 12 residues. Germline lookup yields CDR1 MNHEY and CDR2 SVGAGI. CDR3: CASATSSHEQYF. The CDR3 DNA is TGTGCCAGCGCGACTAGCTCCCACGAGCAGTACTTC.

This clonotype was counted at least ten times. The J gene is TRBJ1-1, the V gene TRBV29-1; D is ambiguous. The CDR3 has 14 amino acids. V lost 0 bases and J 3 bases, leaving 11 bases between the germline ends. Germline CDR1 is SQVTM and CDR2 is ANQGSEA. For the CDR3, the DNA is TGCAGCGTTGAAGATCCCAACATCGACACTGAAGCTTTCTTT. Amino acid sequence: CSVEDPNIDTEAFF.

This clonotype appeared a single time. V gene TRBV28 combines with J gene TRBJ2-2, with D possibly being TRBD1 (6 bases). The V end lost 4 bases, the J end lost 3 bases, and 15 bases lay between the germline ends. This CDR3 spans 16 amino acids. Per the germline V gene, CDR1 is MDHEN and CDR2 is SYDVKM. The CDR3 loop reads CASSWRTGSYTGELFF. The CDR3 DNA is TGTGCCAGCAGTTGGAGAACAGGGTCGTACACCGGGGAGCTGTTTTTT.

This rearrangement joins TRBV5-8 to TRBJ1-1, with TRBD1 as a possible D gene (6 bases). The CDR3 runs 16 residues. CDR1 is SGHTS and CDR2 is YDEGEE in the germline V gene. Trimming pared 1 base from V and 1 base from J, leaving 14 bases between. CDR3 protein: CASSLFYGQTNTEAFF. CDR3 sequence (DNA): TGTGCCAGCAGCTTGTTTTATGGACAGACGAACACTGAAGCTTTCTTT.

There are many counts of this clonotype. The chain has TRBV10-3 and TRBJ1-6; the D gene is possibly TRBD1 (6 bases). Germline values: CDR1 ENHRY, CDR2 SYGVKD. This CDR3 spans 14 amino acids. V lost 5 bases to trimming and J lost 6 bases, with 11 bases between them. The CDR3 region is CAISPDSLNSPLHF. For the CDR3, the DNA is TGTGCCATCAGTCCGGACAGCCTTAATTCACCCCTCCACTTT.

This clonotype was observed a handful of times. V gene TRBV12-3 or TRBV12-4 combines with J gene TRBJ1-2; a possible D gene is TRBD1 (6 bases). CDR3 length: 14 amino acids. Trimming removed 6 bases at V and 7 bases at J, with 18 bases between. The CDR3 loop is CASSTSGATTGYTF. The CDR3 bases are TGTGCCAGCAGCACCTCAGGGGCCACCACTGGCTACACCTTC.

The chain carries TRBV24-1 and TRBJ2-2; TRBD1 or TRBD2 may be the D gene (5 bases each). Trimming removed 4 bases from V and 3 bases from J, with 20 bases in between. The germline V gene encodes CDR1 KGHDR and CDR2 SFDVKD. This CDR3 has 18 residues. CDR3 nucleotides: TGTGCCACCAGTGACCCGAAAAGTGGGGGATGGGACACCGGGGAGCTGTTTTTT. It codes for CATSDPKSGGWDTGELFF.

This clonotype was seen more than once but under ten times. The chain carries TRBV12-3 or TRBV12-4 and TRBJ2-5, with TRBD1 matching 7 bases. V lost 6 bases, J lost 5 bases, and 15 bases stayed unmatched. The CDR3 runs 16 residues. The CDR3 DNA sequence: TGTGCCAGCAGCCCCTCCGCTCTGACAGGGTTGGAGACCCAGTACTTC. Translation gives CASSPSALTGLETQYF.